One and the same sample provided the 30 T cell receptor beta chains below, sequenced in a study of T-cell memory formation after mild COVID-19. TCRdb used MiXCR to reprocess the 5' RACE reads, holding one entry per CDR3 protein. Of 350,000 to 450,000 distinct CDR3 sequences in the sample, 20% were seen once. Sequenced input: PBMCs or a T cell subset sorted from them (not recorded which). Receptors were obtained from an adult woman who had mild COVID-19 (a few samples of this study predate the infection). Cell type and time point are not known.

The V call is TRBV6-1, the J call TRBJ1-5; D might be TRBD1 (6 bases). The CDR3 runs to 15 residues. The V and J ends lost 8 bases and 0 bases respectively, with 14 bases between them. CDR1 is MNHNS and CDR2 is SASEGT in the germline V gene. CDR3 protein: CASLGTIYSNQPQHF. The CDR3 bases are TGTGCCAGCCTGGGGACAATATATAGCAATCAGCCCCAGCATTTT.

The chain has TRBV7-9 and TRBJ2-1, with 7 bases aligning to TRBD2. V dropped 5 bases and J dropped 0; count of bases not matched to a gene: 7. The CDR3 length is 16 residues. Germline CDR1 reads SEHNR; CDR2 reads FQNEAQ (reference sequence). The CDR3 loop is CASSRLGGNSYNEQFF. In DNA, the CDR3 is TGTGCCAGCAGCCGACTCGGGGGGAACTCCTACAATGAGCAGTTCTTC.

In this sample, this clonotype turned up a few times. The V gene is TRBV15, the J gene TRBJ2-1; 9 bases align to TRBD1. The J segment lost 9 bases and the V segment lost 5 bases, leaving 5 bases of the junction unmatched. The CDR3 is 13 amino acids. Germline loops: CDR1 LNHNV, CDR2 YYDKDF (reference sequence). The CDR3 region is CATSSEDRGEQFF. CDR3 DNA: TGTGCCACCAGCTCCGAGGACAGGGGTGAGCAGTTCTTC.

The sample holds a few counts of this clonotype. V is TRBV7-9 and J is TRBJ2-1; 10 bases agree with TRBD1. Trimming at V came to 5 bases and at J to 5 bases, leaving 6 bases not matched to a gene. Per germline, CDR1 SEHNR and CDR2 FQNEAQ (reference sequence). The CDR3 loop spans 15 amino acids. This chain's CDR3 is CASSPGDRGDNEQFF. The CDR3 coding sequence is TGTGCCAGCAGCCCCGGGGACAGGGGAGACAATGAGCAGTTCTTC.

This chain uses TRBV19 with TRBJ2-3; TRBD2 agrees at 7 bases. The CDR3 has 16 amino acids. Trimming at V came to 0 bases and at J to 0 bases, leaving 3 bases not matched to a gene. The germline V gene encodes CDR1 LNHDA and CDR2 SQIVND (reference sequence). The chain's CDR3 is CASSIDSGTSTDTQYF. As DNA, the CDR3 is TGTGCCAGTAGTATAGACAGCGGGACTAGCACAGATACGCAGTATTTT.

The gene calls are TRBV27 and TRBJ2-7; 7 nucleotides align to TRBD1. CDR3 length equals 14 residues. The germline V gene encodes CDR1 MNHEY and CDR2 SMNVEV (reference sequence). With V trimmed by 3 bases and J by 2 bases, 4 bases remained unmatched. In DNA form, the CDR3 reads TGTGCCAGCAGTTTGGGACAGCCCCCCTACGAGCAGTACTTC. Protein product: CASSLGQPPYEQYF.

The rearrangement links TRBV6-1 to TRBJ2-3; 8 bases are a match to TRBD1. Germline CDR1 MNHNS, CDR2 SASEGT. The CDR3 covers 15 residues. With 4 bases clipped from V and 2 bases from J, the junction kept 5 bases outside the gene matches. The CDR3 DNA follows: TGTGCCAGCAGTGTCGGGACAGGCCACACAGATACGCAGTATTTT. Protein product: CASSVGTGHTDTQYF.

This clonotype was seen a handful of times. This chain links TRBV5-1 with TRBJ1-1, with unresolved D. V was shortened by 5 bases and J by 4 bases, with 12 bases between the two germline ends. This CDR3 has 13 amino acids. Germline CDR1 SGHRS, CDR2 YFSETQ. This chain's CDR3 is CASRMSTGTEAFF. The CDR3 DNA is TGCGCCAGCAGAATGAGTACGGGCACTGAAGCTTTCTTT.

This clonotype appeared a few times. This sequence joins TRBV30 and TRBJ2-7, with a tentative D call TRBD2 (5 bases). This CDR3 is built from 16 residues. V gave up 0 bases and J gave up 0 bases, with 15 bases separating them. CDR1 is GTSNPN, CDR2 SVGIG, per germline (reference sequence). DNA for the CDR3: TGTGCCTGGAGTGTACTGCGGGCAGCCTACTCCTACGAGCAGTACTTC. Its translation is CAWSVLRAAYSYEQYF. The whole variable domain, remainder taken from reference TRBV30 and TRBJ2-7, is SQTIHQWPATLVQPVGSPLSLECTVEGTSNPNLYWYRQAAGRGLQLLFYSVGIGQISSEVPQNLSASRPQDRQFILSSKKLLLSDSGFYLCAWSVLRAAYSYEQYFGPGTRLTVT.

CDR3 sequence reads: CASSFKQGYGYTF. In DNA, the CDR3 is TGTGCCAGCAGTTTTAAACAGGGGTATGGCTACACCTTC. The chain employs TRBV12-3 or TRBV12-4 and TRBJ1-2; TRBD1 aligns across 7 bases. Trimming cost V 3 bases and J 5 bases; bases outside gene matches: 3. The CDR3 is 13 amino acids.

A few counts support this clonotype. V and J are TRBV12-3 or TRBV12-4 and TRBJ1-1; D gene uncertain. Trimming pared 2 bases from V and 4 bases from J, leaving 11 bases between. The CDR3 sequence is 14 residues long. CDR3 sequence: CASSLKDRITEAFF. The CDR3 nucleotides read TGTGCCAGCAGTTTAAAGGATAGGATCACTGAAGCTTTCTTT.

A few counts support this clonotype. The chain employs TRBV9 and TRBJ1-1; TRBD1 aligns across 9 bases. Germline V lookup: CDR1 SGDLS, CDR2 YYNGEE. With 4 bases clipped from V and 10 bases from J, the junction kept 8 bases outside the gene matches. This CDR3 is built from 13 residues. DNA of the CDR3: TGTGCCAGCAGCCGGGGACAGGGAGATGGAGCTTTCTTT. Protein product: CASSRGQGDGAFF. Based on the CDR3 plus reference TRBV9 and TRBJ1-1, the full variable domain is DSGVTQTPKHLITATGQRVTLRCSPRSGDLSVYWYQQSLDQGLQFLIQYYNGEERAKGNILERFSAQQFPDLHSELNLSSLELGDSALYFCASSRGQGDGAFFGQGTRLTVV.

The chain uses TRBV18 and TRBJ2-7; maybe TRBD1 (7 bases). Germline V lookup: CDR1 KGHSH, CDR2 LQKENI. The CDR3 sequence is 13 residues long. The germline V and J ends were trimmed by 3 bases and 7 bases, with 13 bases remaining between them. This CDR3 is CASSPEGAREQYF. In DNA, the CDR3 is TGTGCCAGCTCACCGGAGGGGGCACGGGAGCAGTACTTC.

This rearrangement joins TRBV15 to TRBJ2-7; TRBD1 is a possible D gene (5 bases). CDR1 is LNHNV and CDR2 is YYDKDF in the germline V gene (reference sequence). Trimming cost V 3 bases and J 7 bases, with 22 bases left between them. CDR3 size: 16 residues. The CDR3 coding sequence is TGTGCCACCAGCAGCTCAAATTATAAATTTCAGGGTGAGCAGTACTTC. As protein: CATSSSNYKFQGEQYF.

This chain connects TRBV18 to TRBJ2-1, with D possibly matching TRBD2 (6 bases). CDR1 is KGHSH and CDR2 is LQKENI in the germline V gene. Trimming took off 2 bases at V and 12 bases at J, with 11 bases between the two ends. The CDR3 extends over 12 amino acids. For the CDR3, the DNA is TGTGCCAGCTCACCAAGCGCGGAGGGGCAGTTCTTC. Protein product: CASSPSAEGQFF.

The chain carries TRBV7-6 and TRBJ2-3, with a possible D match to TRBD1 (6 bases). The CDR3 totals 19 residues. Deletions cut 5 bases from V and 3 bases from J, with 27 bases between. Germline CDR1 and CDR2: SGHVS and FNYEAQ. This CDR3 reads CASSPLGQTTLSWTDTQYF. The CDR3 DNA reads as TGTGCCAGCAGCCCACTCGGACAGACAACCCTCTCTTGGACAGATACGCAGTATTTT.

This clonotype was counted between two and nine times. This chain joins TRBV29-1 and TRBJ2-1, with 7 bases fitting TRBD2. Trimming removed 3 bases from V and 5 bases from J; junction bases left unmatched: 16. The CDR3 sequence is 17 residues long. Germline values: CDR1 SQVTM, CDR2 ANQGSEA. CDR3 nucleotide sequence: TGCAGCGTTGATGCTCGGACGAGACTAGCCTTGGACAATGAGCAGTTCTTC. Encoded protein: CSVDARTRLALDNEQFF.

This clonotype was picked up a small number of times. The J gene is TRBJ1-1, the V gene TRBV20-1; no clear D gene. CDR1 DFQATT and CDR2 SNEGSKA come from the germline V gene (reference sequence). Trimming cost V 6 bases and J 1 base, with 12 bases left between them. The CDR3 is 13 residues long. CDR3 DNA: TGCAGTGCGGCTGTACAGCAGAACACTGAAGCTTTCTTT. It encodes CSAAVQQNTEAFF.

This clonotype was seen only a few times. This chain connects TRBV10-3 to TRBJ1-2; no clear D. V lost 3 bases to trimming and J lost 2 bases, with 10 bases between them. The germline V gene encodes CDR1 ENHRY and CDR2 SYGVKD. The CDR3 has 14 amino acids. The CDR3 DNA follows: TGTGCCATCAGTGACGCGAGCCAGAACTATGGCTACACCTTC. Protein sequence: CAISDASQNYGYTF.

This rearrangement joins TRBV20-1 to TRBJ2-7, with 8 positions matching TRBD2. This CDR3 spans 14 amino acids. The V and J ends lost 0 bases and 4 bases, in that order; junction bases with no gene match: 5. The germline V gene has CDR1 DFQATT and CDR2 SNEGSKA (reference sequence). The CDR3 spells CSAREDGLAYEQYF. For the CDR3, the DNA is TGCAGTGCTAGAGAGGACGGACTAGCTTACGAGCAGTACTTC.

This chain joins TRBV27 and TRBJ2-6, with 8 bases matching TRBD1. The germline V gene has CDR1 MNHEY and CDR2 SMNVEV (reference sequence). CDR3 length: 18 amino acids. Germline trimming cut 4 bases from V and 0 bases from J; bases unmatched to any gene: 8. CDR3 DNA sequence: TGTGCCAGCAGTTCCAGACAGGGGTCCATCTCTGGGGCCAACGTCCTGACTTTC. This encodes CASSSRQGSISGANVLTF.

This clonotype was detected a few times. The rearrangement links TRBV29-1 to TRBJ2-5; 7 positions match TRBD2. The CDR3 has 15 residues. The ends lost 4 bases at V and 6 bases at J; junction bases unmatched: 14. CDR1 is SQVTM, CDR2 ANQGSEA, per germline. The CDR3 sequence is CSVGSPSGGIQTQYF. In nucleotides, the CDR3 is TGCAGCGTTGGCTCTCCTAGCGGTGGTATTCAGACCCAGTACTTC.

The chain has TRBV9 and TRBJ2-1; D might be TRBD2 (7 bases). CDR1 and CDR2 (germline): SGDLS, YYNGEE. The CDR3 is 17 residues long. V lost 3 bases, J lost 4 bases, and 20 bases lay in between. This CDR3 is CASSAGGGLADYNEQFF. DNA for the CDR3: TGTGCCAGCAGCGCCGGAGGGGGGCTAGCGGATTACAATGAGCAGTTCTTC.

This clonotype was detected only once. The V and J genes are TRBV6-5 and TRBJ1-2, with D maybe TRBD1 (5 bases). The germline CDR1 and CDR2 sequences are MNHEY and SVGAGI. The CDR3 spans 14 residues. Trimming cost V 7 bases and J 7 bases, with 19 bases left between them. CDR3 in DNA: TGTGCCAGCACCCTGAGGGAGGGGACTCGTGGCTACACCTTC. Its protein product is CASTLREGTRGYTF.

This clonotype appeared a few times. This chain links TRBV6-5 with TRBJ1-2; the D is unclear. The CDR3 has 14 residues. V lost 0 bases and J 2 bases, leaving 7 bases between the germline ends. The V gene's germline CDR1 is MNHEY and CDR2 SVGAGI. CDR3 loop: CASSYSGTNYGYTF. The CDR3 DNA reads TGTGCCAGCAGTTACTCGGGCACCAACTATGGCTACACCTTC.

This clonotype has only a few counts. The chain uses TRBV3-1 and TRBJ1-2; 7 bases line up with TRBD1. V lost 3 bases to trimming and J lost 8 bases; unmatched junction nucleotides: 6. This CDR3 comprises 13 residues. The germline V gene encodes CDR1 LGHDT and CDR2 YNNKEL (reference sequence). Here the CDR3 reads CASSHRQGGGYTF. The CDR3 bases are TGTGCCAGCAGCCATCGACAGGGAGGAGGCTACACCTTC.

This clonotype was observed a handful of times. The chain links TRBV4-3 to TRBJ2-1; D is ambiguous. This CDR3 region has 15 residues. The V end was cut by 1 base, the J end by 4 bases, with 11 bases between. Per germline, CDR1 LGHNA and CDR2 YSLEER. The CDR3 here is CASSQGTEVYNEQFF. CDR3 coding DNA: TGCGCCAGCAGCCAAGGGACCGAAGTTTACAATGAGCAGTTCTTC.

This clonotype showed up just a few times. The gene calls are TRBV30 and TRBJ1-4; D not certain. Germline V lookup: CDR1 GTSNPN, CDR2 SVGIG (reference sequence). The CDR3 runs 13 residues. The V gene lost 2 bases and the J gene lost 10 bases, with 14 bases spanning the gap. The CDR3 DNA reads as TGTGCCTGGAGTAAGGGAATGAACGGAAAACTGTTTTTT. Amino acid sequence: CAWSKGMNGKLFF.

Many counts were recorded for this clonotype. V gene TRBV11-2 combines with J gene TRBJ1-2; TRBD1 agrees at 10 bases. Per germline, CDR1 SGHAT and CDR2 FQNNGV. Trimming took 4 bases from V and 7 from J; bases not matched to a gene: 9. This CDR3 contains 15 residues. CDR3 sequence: CASSSTDRGRGGYTF. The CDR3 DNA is TGTGCCAGCAGCTCAACTGACAGGGGGCGAGGTGGCTACACCTTC.

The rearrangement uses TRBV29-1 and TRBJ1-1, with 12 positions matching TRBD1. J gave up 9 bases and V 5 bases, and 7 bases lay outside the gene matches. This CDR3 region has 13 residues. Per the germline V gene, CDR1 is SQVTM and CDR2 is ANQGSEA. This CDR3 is CSVISRDRGQAFF. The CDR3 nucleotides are TGCAGCGTTATTAGCCGGGACAGGGGGCAAGCTTTCTTT.